This T cell receptor (beta chain) was identified during a study of blood T cell repertoires in COVID-19. In the study overall: Sites across the United States, Italy and Spain contributed samples from acute and convalescent COVID-19. PBMCs, B-cell-depleted T cells, or T cells provided the cDNA or gDNA that made up the material.

V shed 1 base and J 5 bases; nucleotides not matched to a gene: 8. CDR1 and CDR2 (germline): SGHRS, YFSETQ. The CDR3 is 15 amino acids. Cohort placement rested on clinical history that participants reported themselves. Measured with immunoSEQ multiplex PCR; TCRdb has only the in-frame clones, and not every one. This table has about 400,000 clones, roughly 90% appearing once. The sequence was collected from a woman between 40 and 55 years old with acute COVID-19. The sequenced sample consisted of PBMCs or T cells enriched from blood (not recorded which). V is TRBV5-1 and J is TRBJ1-1, with 7 bases aligning to TRBD1. The CDR3 sequence is CASSLFYRGETEAFF. The CDR3 DNA reads as TGCGCCAGCAGCTTGTTCTACAGGGGCGAGACTGAAGCTTTCTTT.